This T cell receptor beta chain was sequenced in a study of cytomegalovirus exposure and HLA in healthy donors. PCR was performed using 60 Vbeta and 13 Jbeta primers. The protocol was immunoSEQ multiplex PCR, while the TCRdb copy is restricted to in-frame clones and leaves out a portion. The sample lists about 190,000 clones, 75% to 85% seen once, with roughly 0.8% in the top ten. This clonotype was obtained from a woman between 18 and 29 years old in good health and CMV-seronegative. The source material was PBMCs.

This CDR3 reads CASSLGGQGWETQYF. DNA for the CDR3: TGTGCCAGCAGTTTAGGGGGACAGGGTTGGGAGACCCAGTACTTC. V is TRBV27 and J is TRBJ2-5; 9 bases are a match to TRBD1. Germline CDR1 and CDR2: MNHEY and SMNVEV (reference sequence). V lost 2 bases, J lost 5 bases, and 6 bases stayed unmatched. The length of the CDR3 is 15 residues.